These T cell receptor beta chains were read from a single sample in a study of blood T cell repertoires in COVID-19. Sequencing was performed with immunoSEQ multiplex PCR; in TCRdb, only in-frame clones are kept and a portion is missing. Of 200,000 to 250,000 clones listed, less than 85% are singletons. Input material: peripheral blood. The receptors were sampled from a woman aged 70-85 years with acute or convalescent COVID-19. Both conserved end residues are part of each CDR3. D genes are given only for firm matches. Part of the rows lack a size; the others show once, few, many or a class for expanded clones.

v_gene	abundance	len	j_gene	d_gene	CDR3aa	CDR3nt
TRBV2	NA	16	TRBJ2-1	NA	CASSVLVAVATNEQFF	TGTGCCAGCAGTGTTCTGGTAGCGGTAGCTACTAATGAGCAGTTCTTC
TRBV10-2	NA	14	TRBJ2-3	TRBD2	CASREAGGGDTQYF	TGCGCCAGCAGGGAAGCGGGAGGCGGGGATACGCAGTATTTT
TRBV5-1	NA	15	TRBJ2-3	TRBD2	CASSSGLPSTDTQYF	TGCGCCAGCAGCTCGGGACTACCTAGCACAGATACGCAGTATTTT
TRBV5-1	NA	14	TRBJ1-5	NA	CASSLDLGNQPQHF	TGCGCCAGCAGCTTGGACTTGGGCAATCAGCCCCAGCATTTT
TRBV9	NA	16	TRBJ2-1	NA	CASSVATLQGYNEQFF	TGTGCCAGCAGCGTAGCTACCCTCCAGGGTTACAATGAGCAGTTCTTC
TRBV2	NA	14	TRBJ2-2	TRBD2	CASVREENTGELFF	TGTGCCAGCGTCCGGGAGGAGAACACCGGGGAGCTGTTTTTT
TRBV3-1/TRBV3-2	NA	18	TRBJ2-4	TRBD2	CASSQIAGQSLAKNIQYF	TGTGCCAGCAGCCAAATAGCGGGCCAGAGTCTAGCCAAAAACATTCAGTACTTC
TRBV30	few	15	TRBJ2-7	TRBD2	CAWLKFAGGRYEQYF	TGTGCCTGGCTTAAGTTCGCGGGAGGGCGCTACGAGCAGTACTTC
TRBV7-9	NA	14	TRBJ2-7	NA	CASNLGLSSYEQYF	TGTGCCAGCAACCTAGGACTGAGTTCCTACGAGCAGTACTTC
TRBV9	NA	14	TRBJ2-7	TRBD1	CASSVVDRGYEQYF	TGTGCCAGCAGCGTAGTGGACAGGGGATACGAGCAGTACTTC
TRBV18	NA	15	TRBJ1-6	NA	CASRPPSGDNSPLHF	TGTGCCAGCCGACCCCCTTCAGGGGATAATTCACCCCTCCACTTT
TRBV14	NA	15	TRBJ2-7	NA	CASSRMTVSSYEQYF	TGTGCCAGCAGCCGGATGACAGTTAGCTCCTACGAGCAGTACTTC
TRBV2	NA	14	TRBJ2-3	TRBD1	CASRAQGASDTQYF	TGTGCCAGCAGAGCACAGGGGGCGTCTGATACGCAGTATTTT
TRBV29-1	NA	13	TRBJ2-1	TRBD2	CSVSSGGYNEQFF	TGCAGCGTTTCTAGCGGGGGGTACAATGAGCAGTTCTTC
TRBV2	few	14	TRBJ1-1	NA	CASSAEARNTEAFF	TGTGCCAGCAGCGCCGAGGCCAGGAACACTGAAGCTTTCTTT
TRBV5-1	NA	16	TRBJ1-6	TRBD1	CASSLGGQGYNSPLHF	TGCGCCAGCAGCTTGGGGGGACAGGGGTACAATTCACCCCTCCACTTT
TRBV19	once	13	TRBJ2-5	TRBD2	CASRTSGQETQYF	TGTGCCAGTAGGACTAGCGGCCAAGAGACCCAGTACTTC
TRBV9	NA	15	TRBJ2-7	TRBD1	CASSVDGQASYEQYF	TGTGCCAGCAGCGTAGATGGACAGGCTTCCTACGAGCAGTACTTC
TRBV14	NA	16	TRBJ2-3	NA	CASSQDSGDHTDTQYF	TGTGCCAGCAGCCAAGATTCCGGGGATCACACAGATACGCAGTATTTT
TRBV10-3	NA	16	TRBJ1-3	NA	CAISESRLGTGNTIYF	TGTGCCATCAGTGAGTCGAGGCTCGGAACCGGAAACACCATATATTTT
TRBV5-1	NA	14	TRBJ2-5	TRBD1	CASSGQGLQETQYF	TGCGCCAGCAGCGGACAGGGGTTGCAAGAGACCCAGTACTTC
TRBV4-2	NA	14	TRBJ2-2	NA	CASSQVLNTGELFF	TGTGCCAGCAGCCAAGTCCTGAACACCGGGGAGCTGTTTTTT
TRBV3-1/TRBV3-2	NA	16	TRBJ2-3	TRBD2	CASSPQTSGIADTQYF	TGTGCCAGCAGCCCTCAGACTAGCGGGATAGCAGATACGCAGTATTTT
TRBV28	NA	12	TRBJ2-7	NA	CASSLGRGEQYF	TGTGCCAGCAGTTTAGGGAGAGGCGAGCAGTACTTC
TRBV24-1	NA	16	TRBJ2-5	TRBD2	CATSDMTSGKQETQYF	TGTGCCACCAGTGATATGACTAGCGGGAAGCAAGAGACCCAGTACTTC
TRBV28	NA	15	TRBJ2-7	TRBD1	CASSLQGALHYEQYF	TGTGCCAGCAGTCTCCAGGGGGCGCTTCACTACGAGCAGTACTTC
TRBV7-2	NA	13	TRBJ2-4	NA	CASSPGDQNIQYF	TGTGCCAGCAGCCCGGGTGACCAAAACATTCAGTACTTC
TRBV6-5	few	15	TRBJ1-1	TRBD1	CASRGTTGINTEAFF	TGTGCCAGCAGGGGCACGACAGGGATAAACACTGAAGCTTTCTTT
TRBV5-1	NA	13	TRBJ2-3	NA	CASSLRRGDTQYF	TGCGCCAGCAGCCTCCGCCGGGGAGATACGCAGTATTTT
TRBV7-8	few	14	TRBJ1-1	NA	CASNLQGWGTEAFF	TGTGCCAGCAATCTACAGGGTTGGGGCACTGAAGCTTTCTTT
TRBV5-1	NA	14	TRBJ1-6	TRBD1	CASSSGQGDSPLHF	TGCGCCAGCAGCTCGGGACAGGGTGACTCACCCCTCCACTTT
TRBV12-2	NA	16	TRBJ2-1	NA	CASRPPTSCWVNEQFF	TGTGCAAGTCGCCCCCCGACTAGTTGTTGGGTCAATGAGCAGTTCTTC
TRBV13	few	14	TRBJ2-7	NA	CASSERQRIYEQYF	TGTGCCAGCAGCGAACGACAGAGGATCTACGAGCAGTACTTC
TRBV27	NA	16	TRBJ2-1	TRBD1	CASSSSRGSYYNEQFF	TGTGCCAGCAGTTCAAGCAGGGGGAGCTACTACAATGAGCAGTTCTTC
TRBV12-3/TRBV12-4	NA	13	TRBJ1-2	TRBD1	CASSVTGGGGYTF	TGTGCCAGCAGTGTGACAGGGGGCGGTGGCTACACCTTC
TRBV7-2	few	13	TRBJ1-1	TRBD1	CASSRDRGDQAFF	TGTGCCAGCAGCAGGGACAGGGGAGATCAAGCTTTCTTT
TRBV5-5	NA	17	TRBJ2-2	TRBD2	CASSFGLAARYTGELFF	TGTGCCAGCAGCTTTGGTCTAGCGGCACGGTACACCGGGGAGCTGTTTTTT
TRBV30	NA	16	TRBJ1-2	NA	CAWSDSREGINYGYTF	TGTGCCTGGAGCGACTCCCGTGAAGGCATTAACTATGGCTACACCTTC
TRBV27	NA	14	TRBJ1-1	NA	CASSFQGLNTEAFF	TGTGCCAGCAGTTTCCAGGGTTTGAACACTGAAGCTTTCTTT
TRBV5-6	few	16	TRBJ2-1	TRBD2	CASSFNLAGDYNEQFF	TGTGCCAGCAGCTTTAACCTAGCGGGAGACTACAATGAGCAGTTCTTC
TRBV5-1	NA	18	TRBJ1-4	TRBD1	CASSFSGTGDTTNEKLFF	TGCGCCAGCAGCTTCTCCGGGACAGGGGACACAACTAATGAAAAACTGTTTTTT
TRBV28	many	11	TRBJ1-2	NA	CASSSLSGYTF	TGTGCCAGCAGTTCCCTTAGCGGCTACACCTTC
TRBV10-1	NA	14	TRBJ1-3	TRBD1	CASSEDRAGNTIYF	TGCGCCAGCAGTGAGGACAGGGCTGGAAACACCATATATTTT
TRBV5-1	NA	15	TRBJ2-2	TRBD1	CASSRDRESSGELFF	TGCGCCAGCAGCCGGGACAGGGAGTCGTCCGGGGAGCTGTTTTTT
TRBV5-1	NA	15	TRBJ2-7	NA	CASSFGGQVGYEQYF	TGCGCCAGCAGCTTCGGTGGGCAGGTGGGCTACGAGCAGTACTTC
TRBV29-1	NA	15	TRBJ1-5	TRBD1	CSVVFGTGDLQPQHF	TGCAGCGTTGTATTCGGGACAGGGGATCTTCAGCCCCAGCATTTT
TRBV5-4	NA	13	TRBJ2-7	TRBD2	CASALAGTYEQYF	TGTGCCAGCGCACTAGCGGGGACCTACGAGCAGTACTTC
TRBV7-2	NA	15	TRBJ1-1	TRBD1	CASSLGTGLNTEAFF	TGTGCCAGCAGCTTAGGGACAGGATTGAACACTGAAGCTTTCTTT
TRBV5-1	NA	16	TRBJ1-6	TRBD1	CASSRTGGSENSPLHF	TGCGCCAGCAGCCGGACAGGGGGCTCAGAAAATTCACCCCTCCACTTT
TRBV6-6	NA	15	TRBJ2-3	TRBD2	CATGGTSGITDTQYF	TGTGCCACGGGCGGGACTAGCGGGATCACAGATACGCAGTATTTT